Shown below are 10 T cell receptor beta chains from a single sample sequenced in a study of T cell clonality in common variable immunodeficiency. This table comes from immunoSEQ multiplex PCR, and its TCRdb copy is limited to in-frame clones, with some not included. The sample holds fewer than 75,000 clones, and no clone turns up only once. The source material was peripheral blood mononuclear cells. The source is a person aged 18 to 69 in good health.

There are many counts of this clone. The observed sequence ends 3 residues before the CDR3 terminus, with the missing tail filled in from the germline J gene. The V call is TRBV14, the J call TRBJ2-7; TRBD2 matches at 13 bases. The J segment lost 3 bases and the V segment lost 3 bases, leaving 2 bases of the junction unmatched. Looked up from germline, CDR1 is SGHDN and CDR2 is FVKESK. This CDR3 region has 15 residues. The CDR3 protein is CASSQGLAGFYEQYF. CDR3 bases read: TGTGCCAGCAGCCAGGGACTAGCGGGGTTCTACGAG.

This clone appeared many times. Read sequence stops 3 residues before the CDR3 end, and the germline J gene provides the missing end. This chain links TRBV10-3 with TRBJ1-2; a possible D gene is TRBD1 (6 bases). This CDR3 contains 15 residues. Germline CDR1 and CDR2: ENHRY and SYGVKD. CDR3 DNA (partial): TGTGCCATCAGTGAGGGGGGCTCCTTGATCGGCGGC. The encoded protein is CAISEGGSLIGG. The full CDR3 sequence reads CAISEGGSLIGGYTF.

This clone was detected ten times or more. The read terminates 3 residues ahead of where the CDR3 ends, so the germline J gene completes it. The chain carries TRBV6-4 and TRBJ2-1; 12 bases align to TRBD2. The CDR3 sequence is 14 residues long. Germline V gene data show CDR1 as MRHNA and CDR2 as SNTAGT. The ends lost 7 bases at V and 9 bases at J; junction bases unmatched: 7. The CDR3 spells CASNPSGGAGEQFF. The part of the CDR3 DNA that was read is TGTGCCAGCAACCCTAGCGGGGGGGCGGGTGAG.

This clone has a count of ten or more. Read coverage stops 3 residues before the CDR3 terminus; the germline J gene supplies the remainder. The V and J genes are TRBV10-1 and TRBJ1-1, with 7 bases lining up with TRBD1. The junction had 5 bases not matched to a gene; V was cut back by 0 bases and J by 4 bases. The CDR3 runs 15 residues. From germline, CDR1 is WNHNN and CDR2 SYGVQD (reference sequence). The CDR3 DNA, read in part, is TGCGCCAGCAGTGAGTCGAGGGGGCGCGCCACTGAA. Translated: CASSESRGRATE. The CDR3 in its entirety is CASSESRGRATEAFF.

This clone was observed at least ten times. The read ends 3 residues early relative to the CDR3; the germline J gene fills the gap. The V gene is TRBV18, the J gene TRBJ1-6; 9 nucleotides align to TRBD1. The germline CDR1 and CDR2 sequences are KGHSH and LQKENI. J lost 10 bases, V lost 3 bases, and 19 bases had no gene match. The CDR3 loop spans 19 amino acids. CDR3 bases read: TGTGCCAGCTCACCTCGTCATGAACAGGGGGCCGATGGGTCGTCACCC. Its translation: CASSPRHEQGADGSSP. The CDR3 as a whole reads CASSPRHEQGADGSSPLHF.

There are many counts of this clone. Coverage ceases 3 residues before the CDR3 finishes, and the germline J gene fills in the end. The J gene is TRBJ1-5, the V gene TRBV11-2; 7 bases agree with TRBD1. The CDR3 extends over 13 amino acids. V was clipped by 5 bases and J by 7 bases; unmatched bases: 5. CDR1 SGHAT and CDR2 FQNNGV come from the germline V gene. CDR3 residues: CASSRDREQPQHF. Incomplete CDR3 DNA: TGTGCCAGCAGCCGTGACAGGGAGCAGCCC.

This clone has a count of ten or more. The read terminates 3 residues before the CDR3 end, so the remaining end is supplied by the germline J gene. The J gene is TRBJ2-5, the V gene TRBV29-1, with TRBD2 matching 7 bases. This CDR3 has 14 residues. The junction had 11 bases not matched to a gene; V was cut back by 5 bases and J by 5 bases. CDR1 and CDR2 (germline): SQVTM, ANQGSEA. The CDR3 sequence: CSVTSRAGGETQYF. The CDR3 bases that were read are TGCAGCGTTACCTCTAGGGCCGGGGGGGAGACC.

This clone was seen at least ten times. Sequencing ends 3 residues short of the CDR3 end; the germline J gene provides the rest. The chain has TRBV5-1 and TRBJ2-3; TRBD2 aligns across 10 bases. V was clipped by 4 bases and J by 2 bases; unmatched bases: 7. The CDR3 has 16 amino acids. Germline CDR1 reads SGHRS; CDR2 reads YFSETQ. The CDR3: CASSTGLANPTDTQYF. CDR3 bases read: TGCGCCAGCAGCACGGGACTAGCGAATCCCACAGATACG.

This clone was detected many times. Read coverage stops 3 residues before the CDR3 terminus; the germline J gene supplies the remainder. This chain joins TRBV28 and TRBJ1-1, with D unclear. V was cut by 2 bases and J by 6 bases, with 10 bases left in between. Germline V lookup: CDR1 MDHEN, CDR2 SYDVKM. The CDR3 consists of 13 residues. Partial CDR3 DNA: TGTGCCAGCAGTTTACCCCTAGGAGCTGAA. This codes for CASSLPLGAE. The complete CDR3 protein is CASSLPLGAEAFF.

This clone showed up many times. CDR3 protein: CASSLAQVHYGYTF. CDR3 DNA, as far as it was read: TGTGCCAGCAGCTTGGCCCAGGTTCACTATGGC. The chain combines TRBV5-6 with TRBJ1-2; no firm D call. The sequence runs out 3 residues before the end of the CDR3; the remainder is reconstructed from the germline J gene. The CDR3 is 14 amino acids. Germline CDR1 reads SGHDT; CDR2 reads YYEEEE. With 0 bases removed from V and 3 bases from J, the gap between germline ends came to 9 bases.